The clone carrying this T cell receptor beta chain came up many times. Its antigen is currently unknown. TCR beta CDR3 sequences were amplified from RNA transcripts. TCR CDR3 regions were first amplified by RT-PCR with HTBI primers. TCRdb processed the multiplex PCR reads anew with MiXCR; each CDR3 protein has one entry. The sample has fewer than 450,000 distinct CDR3 sequences; roughly 15% are singletons. Aged 18 to 65, the patients had hyperthyroidism that was newly diagnosed and had lasted under 2 months. Patients with uncontrolled infections, other autoimmune diseases, pregnancy or lactation were excluded. This CDR3 contains 15 residues. Germline values: CDR1 MNHEY, CDR2 SMNVEV (reference sequence). V lost 6 bases, J lost 4 bases, and 12 bases stayed unmatched. These data belong to a study of T cells in Graves' hyperthyroidism and ophthalmopathy. On the study more broadly: Blood was drawn when the patient was first diagnosed and still untreated.

General study points: Ophthalmopathy got predicted by the model a median about six months before its onset.

This TCR was sampled from a woman in her 30s with Graves' hyperthyroidism that later progressed to Graves' ophthalmopathy. Sample: blood. This sequence joins TRBV27 and TRBJ2-7; 7 positions match TRBD1. CDR3 nucleotide sequence: TGTGCCAGCAGACCTTGGGGGACAGAGACTTACGAGCAGTACTTC. This sequence encodes CASRPWGTETYEQYF.